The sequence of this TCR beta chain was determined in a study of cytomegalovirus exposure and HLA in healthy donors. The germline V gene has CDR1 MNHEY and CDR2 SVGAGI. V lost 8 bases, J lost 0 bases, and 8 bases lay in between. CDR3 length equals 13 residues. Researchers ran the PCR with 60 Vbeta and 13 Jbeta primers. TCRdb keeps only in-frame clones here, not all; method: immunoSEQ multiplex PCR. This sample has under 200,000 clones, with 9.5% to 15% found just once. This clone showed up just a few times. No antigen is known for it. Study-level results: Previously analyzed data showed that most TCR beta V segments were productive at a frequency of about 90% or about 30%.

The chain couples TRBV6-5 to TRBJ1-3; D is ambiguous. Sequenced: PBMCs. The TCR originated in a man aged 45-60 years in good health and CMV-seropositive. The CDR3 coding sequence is TGTGCCAGCCAGGTCCCCTCTGGAAACACCATATATTTT. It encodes CASQVPSGNTIYF.